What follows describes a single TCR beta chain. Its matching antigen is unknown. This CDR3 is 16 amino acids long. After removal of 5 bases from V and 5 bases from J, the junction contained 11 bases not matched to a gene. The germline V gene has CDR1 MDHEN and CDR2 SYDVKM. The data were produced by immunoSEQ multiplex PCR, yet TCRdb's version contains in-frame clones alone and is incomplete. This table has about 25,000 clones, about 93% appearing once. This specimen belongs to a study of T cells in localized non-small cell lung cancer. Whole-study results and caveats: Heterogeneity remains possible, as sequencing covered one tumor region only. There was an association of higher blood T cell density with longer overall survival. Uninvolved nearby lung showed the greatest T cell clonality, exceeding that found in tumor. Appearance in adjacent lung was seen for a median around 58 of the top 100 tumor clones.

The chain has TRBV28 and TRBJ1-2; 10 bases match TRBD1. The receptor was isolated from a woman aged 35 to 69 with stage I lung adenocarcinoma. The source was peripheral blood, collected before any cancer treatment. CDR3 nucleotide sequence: TGTGCCAGCAGTCGCTGGACAGGGGGGATTGGGTATGGCTACACCTTC. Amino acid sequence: CASSRWTGGIGYGYTF.